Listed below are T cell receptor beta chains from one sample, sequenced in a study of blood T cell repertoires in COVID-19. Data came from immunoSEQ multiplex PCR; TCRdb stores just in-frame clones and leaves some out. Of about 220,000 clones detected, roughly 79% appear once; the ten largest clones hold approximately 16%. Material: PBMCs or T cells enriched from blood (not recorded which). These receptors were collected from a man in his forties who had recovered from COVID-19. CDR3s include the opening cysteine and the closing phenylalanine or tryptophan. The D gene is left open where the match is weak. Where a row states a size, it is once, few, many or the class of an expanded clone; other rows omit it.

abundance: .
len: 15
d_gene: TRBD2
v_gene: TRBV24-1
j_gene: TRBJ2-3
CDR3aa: CATSDAGGSTDTQYF
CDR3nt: TGTGCCACCAGTGATGCGGGGGGGAGCACAGATACGCAGTATTTT

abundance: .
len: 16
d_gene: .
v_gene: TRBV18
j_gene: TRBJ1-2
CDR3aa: CASSRVPPVSNYGYTF
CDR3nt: TGTGCCAGCTCCCGGGTCCCTCCGGTATCTAACTATGGCTACACCTTC

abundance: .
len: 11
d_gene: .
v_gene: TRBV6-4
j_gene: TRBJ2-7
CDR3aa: CACTGSYEQYF
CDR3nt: TGTGCCTGTACAGGGTCCTACGAGCAGTACTTC

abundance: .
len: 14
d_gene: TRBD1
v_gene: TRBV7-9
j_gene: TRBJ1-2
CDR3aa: CASSPRDSKYGYTF
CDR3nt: TGTGCCAGCAGCCCACGGGACAGTAAATATGGCTACACCTTC

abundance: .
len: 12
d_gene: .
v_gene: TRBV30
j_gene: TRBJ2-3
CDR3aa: CAWSRSPDTQYF
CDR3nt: TGTGCCTGGAGTAGGAGCCCAGATACGCAGTATTTT

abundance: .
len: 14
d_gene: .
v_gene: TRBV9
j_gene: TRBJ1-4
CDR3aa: CASSVNREGEKLFF
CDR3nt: TGTGCCAGCAGCGTCAACAGGGAAGGCGAAAAACTGTTTTTT

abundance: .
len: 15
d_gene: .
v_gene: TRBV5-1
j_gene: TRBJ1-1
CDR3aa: CASSSQTGTVTEAFF
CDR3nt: TGCGCCAGCAGCTCCCAGACGGGGACTGTTACTGAAGCTTTCTTT

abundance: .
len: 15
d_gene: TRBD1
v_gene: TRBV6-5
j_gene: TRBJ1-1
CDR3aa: CASHLQGAMNTEAFF
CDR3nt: TGTGCCAGCCATCTCCAGGGGGCAATGAACACTGAAGCTTTCTTT

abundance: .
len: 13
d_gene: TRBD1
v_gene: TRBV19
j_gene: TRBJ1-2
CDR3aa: CASSVGQGDGYTF
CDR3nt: TGTGCCAGTAGTGTGGGACAGGGGGATGGCTACACCTTC

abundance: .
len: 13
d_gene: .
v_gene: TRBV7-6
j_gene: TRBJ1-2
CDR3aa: CASSPQTNYGYTF
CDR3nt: TGTGCCAGCAGCCCACAGACTAACTATGGCTACACCTTC

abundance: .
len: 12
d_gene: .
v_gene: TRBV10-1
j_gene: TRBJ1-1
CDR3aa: CASSESGSEAFF
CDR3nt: TGCGCCAGCAGTGAGTCGGGCTCTGAAGCTTTCTTT

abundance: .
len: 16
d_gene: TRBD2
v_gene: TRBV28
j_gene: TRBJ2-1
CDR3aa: CASSLSLAGSYNEQFF
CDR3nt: TGTGCCAGCAGTTTATCCCTAGCGGGCTCCTACAATGAGCAGTTCTTC

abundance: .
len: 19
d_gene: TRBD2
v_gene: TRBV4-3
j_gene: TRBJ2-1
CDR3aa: CASSHRGSGGAGWFNEQFF
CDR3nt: TGCGCCAGCAGCCATCGGGGGAGCGGGGGGGCCGGATGGTTCAATGAGCAGTTCTTC

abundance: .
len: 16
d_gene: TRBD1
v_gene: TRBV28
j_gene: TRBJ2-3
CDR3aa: CASSSRQGGGTDTQYF
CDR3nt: TGTGCCAGCAGTTCGCGACAGGGGGGTGGAACAGATACGCAGTATTTT

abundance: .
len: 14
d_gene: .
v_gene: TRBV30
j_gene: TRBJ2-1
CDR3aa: CAWNYGGRVGEQFF
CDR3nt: TGTGCCTGGAACTATGGCGGGCGGGTAGGTGAGCAGTTCTTC

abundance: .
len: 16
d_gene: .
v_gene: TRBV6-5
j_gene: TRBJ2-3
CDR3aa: CASSYRWGLGTDTQYF
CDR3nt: TGTGCCAGCAGTTACCGCTGGGGGCTTGGCACAGATACGCAGTATTTT

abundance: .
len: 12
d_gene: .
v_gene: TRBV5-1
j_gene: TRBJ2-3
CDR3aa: CASSPPTDTQYF
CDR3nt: TGCGCCAGCTCCCCCCCAACAGATACGCAGTATTTT

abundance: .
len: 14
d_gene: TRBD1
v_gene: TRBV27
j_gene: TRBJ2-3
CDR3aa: CASSLGQGADTQYF
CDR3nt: TGTGCCAGCAGTTTAGGACAGGGGGCGGATACGCAGTATTTT

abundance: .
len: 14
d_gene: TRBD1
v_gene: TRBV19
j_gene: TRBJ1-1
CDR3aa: CASRDRGRGTEAFF
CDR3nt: TGTGCCAGTAGGGACAGGGGGCGCGGCACTGAAGCTTTCTTT

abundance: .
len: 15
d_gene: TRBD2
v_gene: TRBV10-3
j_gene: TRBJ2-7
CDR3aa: CAISETLAGDYEQYF
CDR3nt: TGTGCCATCTCCGAAACATTGGCGGGAGACTACGAGCAGTACTTC

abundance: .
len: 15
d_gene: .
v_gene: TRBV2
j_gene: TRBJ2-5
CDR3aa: CASSVSQTGWETQYF
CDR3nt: TGTGCCAGCAGTGTTAGTCAAACAGGGTGGGAGACCCAGTACTTC

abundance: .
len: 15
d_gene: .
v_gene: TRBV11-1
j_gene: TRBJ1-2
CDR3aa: CASSFAGQGRYGYTF
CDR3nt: TGTGCCAGCAGCTTCGCGGGTCAAGGACGGTATGGCTACACCTTC

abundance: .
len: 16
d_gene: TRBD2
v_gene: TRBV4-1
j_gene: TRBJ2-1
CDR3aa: CASSQEAPGLANEQFF
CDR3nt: TGCGCCAGCAGCCAAGAGGCACCGGGACTAGCCAATGAGCAGTTCTTC

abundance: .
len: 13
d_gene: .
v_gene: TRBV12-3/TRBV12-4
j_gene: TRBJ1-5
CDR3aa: CASSAKTRQPQHF
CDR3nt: TGTGCCAGCAGCGCGAAGACACGTCAGCCCCAGCATTTT

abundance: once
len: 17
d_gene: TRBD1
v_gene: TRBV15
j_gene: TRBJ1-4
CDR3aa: CATSTLRQGARDEKLFF
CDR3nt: TGTGCCACCAGCACCCTGAGACAGGGGGCCCGGGATGAAAAACTGTTTTTT

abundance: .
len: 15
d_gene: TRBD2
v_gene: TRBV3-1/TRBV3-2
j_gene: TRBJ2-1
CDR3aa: CASSQGRGGYNEQFF
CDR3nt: TGTGCCAGCAGCCAAGGGCGGGGGGGTTACAATGAGCAGTTCTTC

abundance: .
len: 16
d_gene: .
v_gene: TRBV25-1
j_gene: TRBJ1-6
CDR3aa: CASSEWGSSYNSPLHF
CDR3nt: TGTGCCAGCAGTGAATGGGGCAGCTCCTATAATTCACCCCTCCACTTT

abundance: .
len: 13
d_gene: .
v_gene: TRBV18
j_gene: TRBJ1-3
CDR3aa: CASSPQGGNTIYF
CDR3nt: TGTGCCAGCTCACCACAAGGAGGGAACACCATATATTTT

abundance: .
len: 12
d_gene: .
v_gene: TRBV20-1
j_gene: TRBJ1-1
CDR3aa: CSASIGRTEAFF
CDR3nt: TGCAGTGCTAGTATCGGGAGAACTGAAGCTTTCTTT

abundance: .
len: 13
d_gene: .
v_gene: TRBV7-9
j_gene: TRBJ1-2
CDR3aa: CASSFEAEDGYTF
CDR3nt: TGTGCCAGCAGCTTTGAGGCGGAGGATGGCTACACCTTC

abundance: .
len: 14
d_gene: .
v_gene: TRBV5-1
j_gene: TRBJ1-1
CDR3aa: CASSLADRSTEAFF
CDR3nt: TGCGCCAGCAGCTTGGCTGACAGAAGCACTGAAGCTTTCTTT

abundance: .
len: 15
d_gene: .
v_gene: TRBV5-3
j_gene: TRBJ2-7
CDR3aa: CARSQNRDRAYEQYF
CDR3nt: TGTGCCAGAAGCCAGAACAGGGATCGGGCCTACGAGCAGTACTTC

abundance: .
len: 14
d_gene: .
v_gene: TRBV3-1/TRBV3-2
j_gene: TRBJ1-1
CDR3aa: CASSQGAENTEAFF
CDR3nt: TGTGCCAGCAGCCAAGGGGCCGAAAACACTGAAGCTTTCTTT

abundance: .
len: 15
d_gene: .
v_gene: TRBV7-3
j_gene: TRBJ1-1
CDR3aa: CASRLSSGSNTEAFF
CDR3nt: TGTGCCAGCAGGCTAAGCTCAGGGTCGAACACTGAAGCTTTCTTT

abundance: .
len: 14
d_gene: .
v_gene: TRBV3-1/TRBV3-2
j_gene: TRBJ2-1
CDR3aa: CASSSNRDSNEQFF
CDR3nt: TGTGCCAGCAGCTCCAACCGGGATTCCAACGAGCAGTTCTTC

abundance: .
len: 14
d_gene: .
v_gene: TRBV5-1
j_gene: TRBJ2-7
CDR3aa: CASSPGSGSGEQYF
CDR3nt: TGCGCCAGCAGCCCGGGGTCAGGATCGGGCGAGCAGTACTTC

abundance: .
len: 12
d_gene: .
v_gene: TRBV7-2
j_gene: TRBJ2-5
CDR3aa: CASSPQQETQYF
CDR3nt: TGTGCCAGCAGCCCCCAACAAGAGACCCAGTACTTC

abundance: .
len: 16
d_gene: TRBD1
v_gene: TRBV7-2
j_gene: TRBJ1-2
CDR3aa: CASSLERQGLGSGYTF
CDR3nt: TGTGCCAGCAGCTTAGAGAGACAGGGGTTGGGGTCTGGCTACACCTTC

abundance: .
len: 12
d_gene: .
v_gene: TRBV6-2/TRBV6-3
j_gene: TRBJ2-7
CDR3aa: CASSYRGIEQYF
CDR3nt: TGTGCCAGCAGTTACAGGGGCATCGAGCAGTACTTC

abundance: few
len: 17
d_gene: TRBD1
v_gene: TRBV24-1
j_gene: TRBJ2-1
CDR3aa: CATSDSRQGPTYNEQFF
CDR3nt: TGTGCCACCAGTGACAGCCGACAGGGGCCCACCTACAATGAGCAGTTCTTC

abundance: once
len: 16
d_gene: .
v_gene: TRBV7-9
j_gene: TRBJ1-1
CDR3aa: CASTFRLSGMNTEAFF
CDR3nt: TGTGCCAGCACCTTTCGTCTGAGCGGTATGAACACTGAAGCTTTCTTT

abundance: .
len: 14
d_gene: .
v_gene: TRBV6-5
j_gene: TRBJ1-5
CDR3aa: CASAEQWGTQPQHF
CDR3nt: TGTGCCAGCGCTGAGCAGTGGGGCACTCAGCCCCAGCATTTT

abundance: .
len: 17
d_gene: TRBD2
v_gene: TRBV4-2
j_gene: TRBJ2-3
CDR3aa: CASSQDRASGVLDTQYF
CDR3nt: TGTGCCAGCAGCCAAGATAGGGCTAGCGGGGTTCTGGATACGCAGTATTTT

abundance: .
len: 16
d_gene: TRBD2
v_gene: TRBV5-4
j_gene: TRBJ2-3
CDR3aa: CASSLSTAGGRDTQYF
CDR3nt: TGTGCCAGCAGCTTGAGTACAGCGGGAGGGAGGGATACGCAGTATTTT

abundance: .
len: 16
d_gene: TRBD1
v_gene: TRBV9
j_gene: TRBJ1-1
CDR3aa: CASSQRGQGYDTEAFF
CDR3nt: TGTGCCAGCAGCCAGCGGGGACAGGGGTACGACACTGAAGCTTTCTTT

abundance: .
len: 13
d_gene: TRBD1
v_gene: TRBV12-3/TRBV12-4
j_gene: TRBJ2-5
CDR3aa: CASRTGNAETQYF
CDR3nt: TGTGCCAGTCGGACAGGGAATGCAGAGACCCAGTACTTC

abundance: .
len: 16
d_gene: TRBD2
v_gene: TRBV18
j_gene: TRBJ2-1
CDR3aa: CASSPTIAGSHNEQFF
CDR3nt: TGTGCCAGCTCACCAACAATAGCGGGATCCCACAATGAGCAGTTCTTC

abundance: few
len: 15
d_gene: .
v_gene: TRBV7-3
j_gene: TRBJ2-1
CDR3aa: CASSFGQSSYNEQFF
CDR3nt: TGTGCCAGCAGCTTTGGACAGAGCTCCTACAATGAGCAGTTCTTC

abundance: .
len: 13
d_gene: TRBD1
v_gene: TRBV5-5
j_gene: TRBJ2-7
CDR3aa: CASRWDRPGEQYF
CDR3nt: TGTGCCAGCAGATGGGACAGGCCTGGCGAGCAGTACTTC

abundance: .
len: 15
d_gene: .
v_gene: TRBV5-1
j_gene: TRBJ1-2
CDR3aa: CASSSQTGSSYGYTF
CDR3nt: TGCGCCAGCAGCTCACAAACAGGTTCCTCTTATGGCTACACCTTC

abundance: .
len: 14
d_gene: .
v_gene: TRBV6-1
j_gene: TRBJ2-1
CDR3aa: CASSEARDFRKQFF
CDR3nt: TGTGCCAGCAGTGAAGCGCGGGACTTTCGAAAGCAGTTCTTC

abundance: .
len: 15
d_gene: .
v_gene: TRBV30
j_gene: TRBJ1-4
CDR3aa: CAWSVSGQINEKLFF
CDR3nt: TGTGCCTGGAGTGTAAGCGGGCAGATTAATGAAAAACTGTTTTTT